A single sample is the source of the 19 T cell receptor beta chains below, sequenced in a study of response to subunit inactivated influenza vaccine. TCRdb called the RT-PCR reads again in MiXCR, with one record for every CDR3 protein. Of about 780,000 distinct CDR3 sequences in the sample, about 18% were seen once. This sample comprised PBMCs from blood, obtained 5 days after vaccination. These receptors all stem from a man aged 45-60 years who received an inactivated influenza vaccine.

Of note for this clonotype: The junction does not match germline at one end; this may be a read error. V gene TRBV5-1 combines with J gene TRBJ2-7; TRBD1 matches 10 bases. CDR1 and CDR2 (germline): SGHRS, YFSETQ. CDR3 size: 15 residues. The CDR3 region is CASRLGTGESYEQYF. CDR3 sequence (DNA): TGCGCCAGCAGATTGGGGACAGGGGAATCCTACGAGCAGTACTTC.

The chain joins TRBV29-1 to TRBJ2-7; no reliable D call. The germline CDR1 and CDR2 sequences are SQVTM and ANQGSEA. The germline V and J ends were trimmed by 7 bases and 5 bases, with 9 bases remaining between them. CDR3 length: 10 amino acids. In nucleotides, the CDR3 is TGCAGCGCTGGTTCGGACGAGCAGTACTTC. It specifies CSAGSDEQYF.

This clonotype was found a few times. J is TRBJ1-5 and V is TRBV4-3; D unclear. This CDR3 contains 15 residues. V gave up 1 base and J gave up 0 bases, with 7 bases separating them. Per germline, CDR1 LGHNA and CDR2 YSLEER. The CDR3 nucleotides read TGCGCCAGCAGCCAAGGGCTCGGTAGCAATCAGCCCCAGCATTTT. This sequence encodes CASSQGLGSNQPQHF.

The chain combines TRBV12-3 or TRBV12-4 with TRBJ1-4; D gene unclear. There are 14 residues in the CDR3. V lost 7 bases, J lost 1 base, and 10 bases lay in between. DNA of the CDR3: TGTGCCAGCACCCAAAGGGTAACTAATGAAAAACTGTTTTTT. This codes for CASTQRVTNEKLFF.

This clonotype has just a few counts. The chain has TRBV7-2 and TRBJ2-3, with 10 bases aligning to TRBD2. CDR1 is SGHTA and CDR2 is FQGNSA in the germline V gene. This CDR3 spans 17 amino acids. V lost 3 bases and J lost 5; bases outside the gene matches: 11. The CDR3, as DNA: TGTGCCAGCAGCTTCGCCCCTAGCGGGAGTGGGGAAGATACGCAGTATTTT. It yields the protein CASSFAPSGSGEDTQYF.

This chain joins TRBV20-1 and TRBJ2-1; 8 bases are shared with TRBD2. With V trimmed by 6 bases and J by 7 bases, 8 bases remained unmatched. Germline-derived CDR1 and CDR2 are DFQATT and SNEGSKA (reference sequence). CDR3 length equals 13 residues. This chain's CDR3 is CSAIGGAGNEQFF. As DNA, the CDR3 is TGCAGTGCAATCGGGGGGGCCGGGAATGAGCAGTTCTTC.

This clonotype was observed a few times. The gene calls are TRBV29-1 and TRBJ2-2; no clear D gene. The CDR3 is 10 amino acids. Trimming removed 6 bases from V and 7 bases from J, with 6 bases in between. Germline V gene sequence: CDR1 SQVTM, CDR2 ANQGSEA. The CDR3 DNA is TGCAGCGTACGGTACGGGGAGCTGTTTTTT. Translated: CSVRYGELFF.

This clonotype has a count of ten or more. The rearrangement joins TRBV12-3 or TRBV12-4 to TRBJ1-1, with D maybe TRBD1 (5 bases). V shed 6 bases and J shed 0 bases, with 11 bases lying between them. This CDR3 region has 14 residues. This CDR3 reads CASRRRDLNTEAFF. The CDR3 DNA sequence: TGTGCCAGCAGGAGAAGGGACCTGAACACTGAAGCTTTCTTT.

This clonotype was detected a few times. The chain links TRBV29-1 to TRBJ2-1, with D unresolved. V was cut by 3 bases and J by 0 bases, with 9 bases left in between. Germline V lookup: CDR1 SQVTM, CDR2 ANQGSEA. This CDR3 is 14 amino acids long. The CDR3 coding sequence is TGCAGCGTTGAGTCCCGATCCTCCTACAATGAGCAGTTCTTC. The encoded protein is CSVESRSSYNEQFF.

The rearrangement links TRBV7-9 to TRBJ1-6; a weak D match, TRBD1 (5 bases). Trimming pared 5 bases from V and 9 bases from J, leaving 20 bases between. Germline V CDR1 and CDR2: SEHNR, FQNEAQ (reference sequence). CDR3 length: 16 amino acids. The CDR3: CASSGQSGRSGSPLHF. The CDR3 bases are TGTGCCAGCAGCGGACAATCAGGGAGGTCGGGTTCACCCCTCCACTTT.

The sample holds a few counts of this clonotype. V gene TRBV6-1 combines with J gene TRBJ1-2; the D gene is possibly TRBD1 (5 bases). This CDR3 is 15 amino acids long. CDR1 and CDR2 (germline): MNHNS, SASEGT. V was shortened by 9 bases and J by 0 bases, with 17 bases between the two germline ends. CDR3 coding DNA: TGTGCCAGTTTTTCATGGGGCCTACCTAACTATGGCTACACCTTC. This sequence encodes CASFSWGLPNYGYTF.

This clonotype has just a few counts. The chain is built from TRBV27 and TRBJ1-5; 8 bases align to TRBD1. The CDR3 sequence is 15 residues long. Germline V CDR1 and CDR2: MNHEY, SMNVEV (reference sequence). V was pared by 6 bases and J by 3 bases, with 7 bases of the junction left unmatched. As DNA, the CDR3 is TGTGCCAGCAGAGAAGGACAGGGCCCCAATCAGCCCCAGCATTTT. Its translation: CASREGQGPNQPQHF.

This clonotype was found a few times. CDR3 coding DNA: TGTGCCAGCAGTTTCTCGGGGGCCACCGGGGAGCTGTTTTTT. Its protein is CASSFSGATGELFF. The V and J genes are TRBV12-3 or TRBV12-4 and TRBJ2-2; D may be TRBD1 or TRBD2 (6 bases each). This CDR3 is 14 amino acids long. V dropped 3 bases and J dropped 4 bases, with 9 bases sitting between them.

The CDR3 coding sequence is TGTGCCAGCACCACGAACCAGGGTAGCACAGATACGCAGTATTTT. This gives the protein CASTTNQGSTDTQYF. The gene calls are TRBV12-3 or TRBV12-4 and TRBJ2-3; a weak D match, TRBD1 (5 bases). Trimming took 7 bases from V and 0 from J, leaving 14 bases between them. This CDR3 comprises 15 residues.

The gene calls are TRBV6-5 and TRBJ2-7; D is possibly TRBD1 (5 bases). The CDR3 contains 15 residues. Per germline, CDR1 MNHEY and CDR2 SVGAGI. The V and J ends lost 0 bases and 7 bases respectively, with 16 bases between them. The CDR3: CASSYSRPGQGEQYF. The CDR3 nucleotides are TGTGCCAGCAGTTACTCGAGGCCAGGCCAGGGAGAGCAGTACTTC.

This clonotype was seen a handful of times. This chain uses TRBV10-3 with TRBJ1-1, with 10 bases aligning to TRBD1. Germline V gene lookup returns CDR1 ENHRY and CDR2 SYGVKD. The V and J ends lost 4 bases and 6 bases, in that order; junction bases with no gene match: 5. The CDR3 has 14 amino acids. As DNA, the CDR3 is TGTGCCATCAGTGGGCCTGACAGGGGGCCTGAAGCTTTCTTT. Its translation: CAISGPDRGPEAFF.

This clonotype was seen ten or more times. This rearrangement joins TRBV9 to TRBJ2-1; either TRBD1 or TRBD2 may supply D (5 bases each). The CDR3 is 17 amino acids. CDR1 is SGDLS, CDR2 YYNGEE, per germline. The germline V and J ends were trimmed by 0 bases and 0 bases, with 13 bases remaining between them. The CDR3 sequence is CASSVGLGESSYNEQFF. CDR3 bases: TGTGCCAGCAGCGTAGGTTTGGGGGAGAGCTCCTACAATGAGCAGTTCTTC.

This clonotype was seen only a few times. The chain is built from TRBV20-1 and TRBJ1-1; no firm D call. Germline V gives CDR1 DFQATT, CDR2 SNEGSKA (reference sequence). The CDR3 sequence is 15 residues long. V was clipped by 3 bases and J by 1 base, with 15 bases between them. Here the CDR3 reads CSARVRGRGNTEAFF. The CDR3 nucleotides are TGCAGTGCTAGGGTTCGAGGACGGGGGAACACTGAAGCTTTCTTT.

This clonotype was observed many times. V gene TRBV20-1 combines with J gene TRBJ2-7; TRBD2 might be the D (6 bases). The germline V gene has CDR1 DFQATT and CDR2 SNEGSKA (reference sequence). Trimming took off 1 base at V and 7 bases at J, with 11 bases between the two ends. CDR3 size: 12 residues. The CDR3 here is CSARGFRGEQYF. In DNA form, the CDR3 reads TGCAGTGCTAGAGGGTTCCGGGGGGAGCAGTACTTC.